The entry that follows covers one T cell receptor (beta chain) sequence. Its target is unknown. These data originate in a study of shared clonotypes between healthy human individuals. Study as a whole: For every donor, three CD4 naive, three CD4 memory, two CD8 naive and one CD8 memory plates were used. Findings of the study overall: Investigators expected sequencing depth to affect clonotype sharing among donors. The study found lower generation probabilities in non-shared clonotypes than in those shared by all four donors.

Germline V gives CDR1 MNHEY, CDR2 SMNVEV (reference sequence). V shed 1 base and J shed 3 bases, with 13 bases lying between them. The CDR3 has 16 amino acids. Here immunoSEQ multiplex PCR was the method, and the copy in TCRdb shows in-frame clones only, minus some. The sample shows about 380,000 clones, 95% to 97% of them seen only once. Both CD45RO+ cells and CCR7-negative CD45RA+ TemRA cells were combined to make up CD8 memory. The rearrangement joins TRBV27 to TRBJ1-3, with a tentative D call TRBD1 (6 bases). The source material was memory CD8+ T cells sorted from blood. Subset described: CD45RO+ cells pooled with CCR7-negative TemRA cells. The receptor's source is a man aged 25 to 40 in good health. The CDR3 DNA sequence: TGTGCCAGCAGTTTATACCCCGGGGGCCTTGGAAACACCATATATTTT. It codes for CASSLYPGGLGNTIYF.